The rows below give T cell receptor beta chains drawn from one sample of a study of T cell repertoires in cytomegalovirus infection. TCRdb ran MiXCR on the reads and lists one entry per CDR3 protein. The repertoire consists of 740,000 or so distinct CDR3 sequences, with under 40% occurring once and the leading ten covering 2.8%. Input material: PBMCs. These receptors were taken from a human donor in good health (CMV status not recorded). Some clones in this sample may be carry-over from other donors' samples. CDR3s include the opening cysteine and the closing phenylalanine or tryptophan. Each record gives: CDR3 DNA, CDR3 protein, clone size, V gene, J gene, D gene. A D gene is named only where the DNA matches it firmly. Clone size is given for some rows only: seen once, a few or many times, or a class if the clone is expanded.

cdr3_nt: TGTGCCAGCATTGGGTCTACGGGACAGAACACTGAAGCTTTCTTT
cdr3_aa: CASIGSTGQNTEAFF
clone_size: NA
v_call: TRBV28
j_call: TRBJ1-1
d_call: NA

cdr3_nt: TGTGCCAGCAGCTTAAGGCTGCTTGGGGATACGCAGTATTTT
cdr3_aa: CASSLRLLGDTQYF
clone_size: few
v_call: TRBV7-3
j_call: TRBJ2-3
d_call: NA

cdr3_nt: TGCGCCAGCAGCTTGGAGGGTGCAAGAGACGAGCAGTACTTC
cdr3_aa: CASSLEGARDEQYF
clone_size: many
v_call: TRBV5-1
j_call: TRBJ2-7
d_call: NA

cdr3_nt: TGTGCCAGCAGCTCCCAACCGGGACAGAATGAAAAACTGTTTTTT
cdr3_aa: CASSSQPGQNEKLFF
clone_size: NA
v_call: TRBV7-9
j_call: TRBJ1-4
d_call: TRBD1

cdr3_nt: TGTGCCACCAGTGATTTCGACTTGGGCGGGGAGCTGTTTTTT
cdr3_aa: CATSDFDLGGELFF
clone_size: NA
v_call: TRBV24-1
j_call: TRBJ2-2
d_call: NA

cdr3_nt: TGTGCCAGTAGTATATACAGCCTCCAAGAGACCCAGTACTTC
cdr3_aa: CASSIYSLQETQYF
clone_size: NA
v_call: TRBV19
j_call: TRBJ2-5
d_call: NA

cdr3_nt: TGCAGCGTTGACGCGGTTGAAAGGGGTGGCTACACCTTC
cdr3_aa: CSVDAVERGGYTF
clone_size: NA
v_call: TRBV29-1
j_call: TRBJ1-2
d_call: NA

cdr3_nt: TGCAGTGCGCCTCACGGAAGTAGCTCCTATAATTCACCCCTCCACTTT
cdr3_aa: CSAPHGSSSYNSPLHF
clone_size: NA
v_call: TRBV20-1
j_call: TRBJ1-6
d_call: NA

cdr3_nt: TGTGCCAGTAGTACAGGGACAGTCGAGGACTACACCTTC
cdr3_aa: CASSTGTVEDYTF
clone_size: NA
v_call: TRBV19
j_call: TRBJ1-2
d_call: TRBD1

cdr3_nt: TGTGCCAGCAGCGGGCTCTCTGGAAACACCATATATTTT
cdr3_aa: CASSGLSGNTIYF
clone_size: NA
v_call: TRBV4-2
j_call: TRBJ1-3
d_call: NA

cdr3_nt: TGCAGTGCTGTAAACAGGGTTAGCAATCAGCCCCAGCATTTT
cdr3_aa: CSAVNRVSNQPQHF
clone_size: NA
v_call: TRBV20-1
j_call: TRBJ1-5
d_call: NA